What follows is one T cell receptor beta chain and its context. Which antigen it targets is not known. There are no base qualities to consult, and no much larger clone falls within one base. FACS was used to sort naive T cells as CD45RA+ cells and memory T cells as CD45RO+ CD4+ or CD8+ cells. The T cells used for TCR sequencing were obtained from a couple of healthy control subjects. Unstimulated sorted T cell subsets served as baseline controls for the mixed lymphocyte reactions. The Qiagen DNeasy Blood & Tissue Kit was used to extract genomic DNA. Its CDR3 holds 12 amino acids, cysteine through phenylalanine. Only the CDR3 DNA is retained, 36 bases long and in frame from the first base. V loses 5 bases of germline sequence and J loses 5 bases, and the interval between the two ends is 10 bases. Via the germline V gene (reference sequence), CDR1 is LNHDA and CDR2 SQIVND. The data originate from a study of regulatory dendritic cells for organ transplantation (dated by TCRdb to 2016 to 2017). Looking at the study overall: Before and after allostimulation with regulatory or mature dendritic cells, TCRbeta repertoires were sequenced from sorted naive and memory CD4+ and CD8+ T cells.

A multiplexed two-step PCR with Vbeta-specific forward primers and Jbeta-specific reverse primers was used to amplify the TCRbeta CDR3 regions. Through the immunoSEQ service, TCRbeta libraries were sequenced on an Illumina instrument. For the original study's pipeline: V, D and J genes were assigned using IMGT annotation, and counts were corrected for multiplex PCR bias using synthetic CDR3 analogues. The immunoSEQ Analyzer calculated repertoire clonality as one minus the normalized Shannon entropy. Clonal expansion was defined using Fisher's exact test with Benjamini-Hochberg false discovery rate control and a two-tailed threshold of P<0.01. Held by TCRdb, this immuneACCESS table contains in-frame sequences only and omits some clones. Under half of the omission traces to an unresolved V gene where checked; the cause of the rest is unknown. That table furnishes V, J and clone size, whereas the DNA furnished D and trimming. The sample table shows some 40,000 clones, and over 80% are seen once. The top ten hold approximately 0.12% of the sample.

What the study reported, not specific to this receptor: Allostimulation expanded memory CD8+ clones in both subjects, but regulatory dendritic cells appeared to induce more limited expansion than mature dendritic cells. Repertoires were highly diverse in naive CD4+ and CD8+ T cells, less diverse in memory cells, and most oligoclonal in memory CD8+ cells. Among the resting subsets, memory CD8+ T cells contained the most alloreactive TCR clonotypes. Only a couple of subjects were sequenced, and considerable between-individual heterogeneity in the alloreactive memory CD8+ T cell pool was noted by the authors.

This chain joins TRBV19 to TRBJ2-7; a tentative D match to TRBD2 spans 5 bases. The sample taken for sequencing was naive CD8+ T cells from blood. The cell subset or site label, as the study defines it: CD45RA+ naive T cells. The sequence derives from a human donor in good health. The CDR3 has the sequence CASSPTRNEQYF. The bases are TGTGCCAGTAGTCCAACTAGAAACGAGCAGTACTTC. The reference TRBV19 and TRBJ2-7 proteins fill in what lies around the CDR3, so the full variable domain reads DGGITQSPKYLFRKEGQNVTLSCEQNLNHDAMYWYRQDPGQGLRLIYYSQIVNDFQKGDIAEGYSVSREKKESFPLTVTSAQKNPTAFYLCASSPTRNEQYFGPGTRLTVT.